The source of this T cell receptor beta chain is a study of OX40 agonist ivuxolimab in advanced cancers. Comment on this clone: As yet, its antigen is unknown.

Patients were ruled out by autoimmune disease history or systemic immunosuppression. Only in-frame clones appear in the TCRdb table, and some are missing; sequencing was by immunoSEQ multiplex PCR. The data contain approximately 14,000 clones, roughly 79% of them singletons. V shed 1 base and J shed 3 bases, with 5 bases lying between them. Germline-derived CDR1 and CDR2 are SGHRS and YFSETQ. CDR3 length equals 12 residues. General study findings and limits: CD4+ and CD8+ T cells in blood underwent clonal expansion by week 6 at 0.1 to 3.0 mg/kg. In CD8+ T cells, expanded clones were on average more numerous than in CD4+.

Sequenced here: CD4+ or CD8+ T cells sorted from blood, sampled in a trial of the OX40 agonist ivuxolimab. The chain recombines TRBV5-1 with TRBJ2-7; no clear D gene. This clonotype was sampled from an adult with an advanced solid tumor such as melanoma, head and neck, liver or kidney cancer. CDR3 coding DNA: TGCGCCAGCAGCTTGTGGGGCTACGAGCAGTACTTC. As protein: CASSLWGYEQYF.